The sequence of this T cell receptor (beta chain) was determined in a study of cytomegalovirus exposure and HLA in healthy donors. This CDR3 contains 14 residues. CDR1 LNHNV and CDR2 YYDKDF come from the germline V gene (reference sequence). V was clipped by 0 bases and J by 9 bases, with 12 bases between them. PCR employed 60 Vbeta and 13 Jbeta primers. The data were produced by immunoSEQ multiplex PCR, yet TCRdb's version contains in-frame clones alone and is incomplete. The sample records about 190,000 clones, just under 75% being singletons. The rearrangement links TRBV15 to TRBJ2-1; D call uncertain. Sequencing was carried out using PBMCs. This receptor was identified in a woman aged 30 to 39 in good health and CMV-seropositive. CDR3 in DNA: TGTGCCACCAGCAGAGACGGAGAAGAGGCTGAGCAGTTCTTC. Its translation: CATSRDGEEAEQFF.